The next 6 T cell receptor beta chains were all read from a single sample in a study of blood T cell repertoires in COVID-19. Assay: immunoSEQ multiplex PCR; the TCRdb copy retains only in-frame clones and omits some. The repertoire holds around 46,000 clones, around 82% seen once, with approximately 15% in the top ten. The sample taken for sequencing was peripheral blood. The source of these receptors is a human donor in a cohort sampled during active COVID-19.

The chain recombines TRBV11-1 with TRBJ2-7, with D possibly being TRBD1 (6 bases). The V end lost 0 bases, the J end lost 3 bases, and 15 bases lay between the germline ends. The CDR3 totals 16 residues. From germline, CDR1 is SGHAT and CDR2 FQDESV (reference sequence). The CDR3 sequence: CASSLADRTDYYEQYF. CDR3 nucleotides: TGTGCCAGCAGCTTAGCGGATAGGACAGACTACTACGAGCAGTACTTC.

This sequence joins TRBV11-2 and TRBJ2-1; D remains unclear. There are 15 residues in the CDR3. Trimming took off 0 bases at V and 2 bases at J, with 8 bases between the two ends. Germline lookup yields CDR1 SGHAT and CDR2 FQNNGV. The CDR3 nucleotides are TGTGCCAGCAGCTTAGATCCCCAGGCCTACAATGAGCAGTTCTTC. Its translation: CASSLDPQAYNEQFF.

This chain links TRBV4-1 with TRBJ2-4; 10 bases fit TRBD1. The CDR3 runs to 16 residues. Germline V CDR1 and CDR2: MGHRA, YSYEKL. Germline trimming cut 4 bases from V and 3 bases from J; bases unmatched to any gene: 6. The CDR3 coding sequence is TGCGCCAGCAGCCCTGGGACAGGGGATTTCAAAAACATTCAGTACTTC. Its protein product is CASSPGTGDFKNIQYF.

The CDR3 DNA reads as TGTGCCAGTAGTACCCGGGACAGCAATAACTATGGCTACACCTTC. This codes for CASSTRDSNNYGYTF. The chain couples TRBV19 to TRBJ1-2; 7 nucleotides line up with TRBD1. CDR1 LNHDA and CDR2 SQIVND come from the germline V gene (reference sequence). The CDR3 covers 15 residues. The V gene end was trimmed by 4 bases and the J gene end by 1 base; junction bases not matched to a gene: 6. Full variable domain (rest looked up from reference TRBV19 and TRBJ1-2): DGGITQSPKYLFRKEGQNVTLSCEQNLNHDAMYWYRQDPGQGLRLIYYSQIVNDFQKGDIAEGYSVSREKKESFPLTVTSAQKNPTAFYLCASSTRDSNNYGYTFGSGTRLTVV.

The chain uses TRBV19 and TRBJ1-3, with 7 bases lining up with TRBD1. Unmatched junction bases numbered 6, after V lost 6 bases and J lost 4 bases. Germline assignment: CDR1 LNHDA and CDR2 SQIVND (reference sequence). The CDR3 covers 14 residues. The CDR3 bases are TGTGCCAGTAGCTCGACAGGGCCCGGAAACACCATATATTTT. It is translated as CASSSTGPGNTIYF.

The CDR3 sequence is CASSQGDRASWSDTQYF. The CDR3 DNA reads as TGCGCCAGCAGCCAAGGGGACAGGGCATCCTGGTCCGATACGCAGTATTTT. The chain links TRBV4-1 to TRBJ2-3; 9 bases line up with TRBD1. Germline trimming cut 1 base from V and 6 bases from J; bases unmatched to any gene: 11. The germline V gene has CDR1 MGHRA and CDR2 YSYEKL. The CDR3 loop spans 17 amino acids.